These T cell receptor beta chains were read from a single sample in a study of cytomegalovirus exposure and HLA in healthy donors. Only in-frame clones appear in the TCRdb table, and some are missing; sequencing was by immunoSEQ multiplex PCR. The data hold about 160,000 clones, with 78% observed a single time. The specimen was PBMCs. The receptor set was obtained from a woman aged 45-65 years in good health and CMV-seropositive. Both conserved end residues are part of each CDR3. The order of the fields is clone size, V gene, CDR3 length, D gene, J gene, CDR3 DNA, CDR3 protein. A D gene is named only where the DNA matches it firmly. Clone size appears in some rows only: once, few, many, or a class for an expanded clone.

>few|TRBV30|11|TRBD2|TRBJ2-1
TGTGCCTGGTGGCTAGCGGGGGGGCAGTTCTTC
CAWWLAGGQFF
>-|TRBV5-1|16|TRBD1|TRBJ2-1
TGCGCCAGCAGCTTTCTTTCGGGACAGGGGTACAATGAGCAGTTCTTC
CASSFLSGQGYNEQFF
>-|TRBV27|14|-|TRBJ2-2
TGTGCCAGCAGTTTTTCAAGAGAAGCCGGGGAGCTGTTTTTT
CASSFSREAGELFF
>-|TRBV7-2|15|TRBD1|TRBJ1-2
TGTGCCAGCAGCTTAGTCCCGGACAGGGGAGAAAGCTACACCTTC
CASSLVPDRGESYTF
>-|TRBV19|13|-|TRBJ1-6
TGTGCCAGTATGGGGGCTGGAAATTCACCCCTCCACTTT
CASMGAGNSPLHF
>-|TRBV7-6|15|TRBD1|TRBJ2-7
TGTGCCAGCAGCGGGGGACAGGGGGCTTTCTACGAGCAGTACTTC
CASSGGQGAFYEQYF
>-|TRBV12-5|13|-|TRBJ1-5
TGTGCTAGTGGTTGGGGGGGAGGTCAGCCCCAGCATTTT
CASGWGGGQPQHF
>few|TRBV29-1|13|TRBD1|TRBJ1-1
TGCAGCGTGTCCGGACAGGGTTACACTGAAGCTTTCTTT
CSVSGQGYTEAFF
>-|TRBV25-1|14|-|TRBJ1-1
TGTGCCAGCAGTGAATACACAGCCAACACTGAAGCTTTCTTT
CASSEYTANTEAFF
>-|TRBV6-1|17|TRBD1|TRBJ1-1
TGTGCCAGCAGTGAAGGCCAAGGACAGGTCCGGAACACTGAAGCTTTCTTT
CASSEGQGQVRNTEAFF
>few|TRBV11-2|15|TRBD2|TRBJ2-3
TGTGCCAGCAGTTCTAGCGGGTGGGACACAGATACGCAGTATTTT
CASSSSGWDTDTQYF
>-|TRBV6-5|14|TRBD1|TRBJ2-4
TGTGCCAGCAGTTACCAACAGGGGGAGGACAGTCAGTACTTC
CASSYQQGEDSQYF
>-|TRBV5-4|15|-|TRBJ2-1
TGTGCCAGCAGCTTGGCCAAGGCGGTACGGGATGAGCAGTTCTTC
CASSLAKAVRDEQFF
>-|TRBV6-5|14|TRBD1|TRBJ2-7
TGTGCCAGCAGTACGACAGGGGACTCCTACGAGCAGTACTTC
CASSTTGDSYEQYF
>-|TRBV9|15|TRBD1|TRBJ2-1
TGTGCCAGCAGCTTTGGACAGGGGCTTTACAATGAGCAGTTCTTC
CASSFGQGLYNEQFF
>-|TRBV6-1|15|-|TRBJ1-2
TGTGCCAGCACCCCGTCCGGGACTTCGAACTATGGCTACACCTTC
CASTPSGTSNYGYTF
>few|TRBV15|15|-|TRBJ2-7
TGTGCCACCAGCAGAGTTGGCGGGGTCCCCTACGAGCAGTACTTC
CATSRVGGVPYEQYF
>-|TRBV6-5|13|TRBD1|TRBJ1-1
TGTGCCAGCAGTTACGAGGGGACAGGGAGAGCTTTCTTT
CASSYEGTGRAFF
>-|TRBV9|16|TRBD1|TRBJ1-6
TGTGCCAGCAGCAACCAGGGGGACCCCTATAATTCACCCCTCCACTTT
CASSNQGDPYNSPLHF
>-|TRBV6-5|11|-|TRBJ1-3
TGTGCCAGCAGTGAGAGAACCCATTTATATTTT
CASSERTHLYF
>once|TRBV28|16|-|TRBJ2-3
TGTGCCAGCAGCAGGCAGGGGTTCCCCGGCACAGATACGCAGTATTTT
CASSRQGFPGTDTQYF
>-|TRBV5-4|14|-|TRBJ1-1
TGTGCCAGCAGCTTGGTGGGGGGGCTGACTGAAGCTTTCTTT
CASSLVGGLTEAFF
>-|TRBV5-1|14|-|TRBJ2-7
TGCGCCAGCAGCGGCACAGGGACCTCCTACGAGCAGTACTTC
CASSGTGTSYEQYF
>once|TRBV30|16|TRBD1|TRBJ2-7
TGTGCCTGGAGGGCAGGTCTGGGACAGGGGGCCCGAGAGCAGTACTTC
CAWRAGLGQGAREQYF
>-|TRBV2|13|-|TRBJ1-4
TGTGCCAGCAGTGGGAAGGGGGGGGAAAAACTGTTTTTT
CASSGKGGEKLFF
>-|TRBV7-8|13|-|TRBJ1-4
TGTGCCAGCAGCGGGAACAGGGTAGAAAAACTGTTTTTT
CASSGNRVEKLFF
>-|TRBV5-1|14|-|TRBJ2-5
TGCGCCAGCAGCGTCGGGACACCCGGAGAGACCCAGTACTTC
CASSVGTPGETQYF
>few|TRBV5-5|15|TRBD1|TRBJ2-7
TGTGCCAGCAGCTTGGAGGCGGGACAGGGGGCCGAGATTGACTTC
CASSLEAGQGAEIDF
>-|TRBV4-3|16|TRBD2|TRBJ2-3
TGCGCCAGCAGCCAAGACCCGGGACTAGACGCAGATACGCAGTATTTT
CASSQDPGLDADTQYF
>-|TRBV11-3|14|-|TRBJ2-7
TGTGCCAGCAGCTTAAGGGCAGGGGACTACGAGCAGTACTTC
CASSLRAGDYEQYF
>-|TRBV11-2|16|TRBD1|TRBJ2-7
TGTGCCAGCAGCTCCCCCTCGGGGCAGGGGGCCTACGAGCGGTACTTC
CASSSPSGQGAYERYF
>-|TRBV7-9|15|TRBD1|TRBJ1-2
TGTGCCAGCAGCGCGTCGGGACAGGGTATGAATGGCTACACCTTC
CASSASGQGMNGYTF
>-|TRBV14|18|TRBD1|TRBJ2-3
TGTGCCAGCAGCCATAGACCCTTGGGACAGGGGGTTCCAGATACGCAGTATTTT
CASSHRPLGQGVPDTQYF
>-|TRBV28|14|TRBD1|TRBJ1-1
TGTGCCAGCAGCGTACAGGGGGCGCGGACTGAAGCTTTCTTT
CASSVQGARTEAFF
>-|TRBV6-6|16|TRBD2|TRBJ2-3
TGTGCCAGCATCCACGCCCTCGGGGGGAGCACAGATACGCAGTATTTT
CASIHALGGSTDTQYF
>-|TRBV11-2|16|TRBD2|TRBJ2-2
TGTGCCAGCAGCTATGGGGCTAGCGGGAGGACCGGGGAGCTGTTTTTT
CASSYGASGRTGELFF
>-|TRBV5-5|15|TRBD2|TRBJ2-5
TGTGCCAGCAGCTTGGGGCTAGCGGAAGAAGAGACCCAGTACTTC
CASSLGLAEEETQYF
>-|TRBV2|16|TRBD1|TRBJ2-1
TGTGCCAGCAGTATCTTGGGACAGGCCAGGAAGGGGGAGCAGTTCTTC
CASSILGQARKGEQFF
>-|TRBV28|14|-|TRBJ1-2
TGTGCCAGCAGTCTAGCGGGGCGCGTCTATGGCTACACCTTC
CASSLAGRVYGYTF
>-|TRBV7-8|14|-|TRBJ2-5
TGTGCCAGCAGCCGTGGTGGGACTCCAGAGACCCAGTACTTC
CASSRGGTPETQYF
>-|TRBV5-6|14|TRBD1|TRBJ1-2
TGTGCCAGCAGCTCACCGACAGGGGGACGTGGCTACACCTTC
CASSSPTGGRGYTF
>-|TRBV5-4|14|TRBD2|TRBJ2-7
TGTGCCAGCAGCCTGGGGGTGGGGGGGTACGAGCAGTACTTC
CASSLGVGGYEQYF
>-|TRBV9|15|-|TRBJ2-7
TGTGCCAGCAGCGTAGGACAGGCTTCGACCTACGAGCAGTACTTC
CASSVGQASTYEQYF
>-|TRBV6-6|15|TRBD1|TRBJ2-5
TGTGCCAGCAGTCACTCCGGGACAGCCCAAGAGACCCAGTACTTC
CASSHSGTAQETQYF
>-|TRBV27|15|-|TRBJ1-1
TGTGCCAGCAGTTACCAATGGGGGGTGAACACTGAAGCTTTCTTT
CASSYQWGVNTEAFF